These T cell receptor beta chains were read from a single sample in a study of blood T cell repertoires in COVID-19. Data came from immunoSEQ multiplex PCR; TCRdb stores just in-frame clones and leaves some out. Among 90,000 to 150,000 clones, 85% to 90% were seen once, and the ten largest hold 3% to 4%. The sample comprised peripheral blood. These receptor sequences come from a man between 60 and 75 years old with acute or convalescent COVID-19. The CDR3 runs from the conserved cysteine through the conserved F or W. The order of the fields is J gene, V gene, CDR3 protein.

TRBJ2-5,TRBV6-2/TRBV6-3,CASSATGEETQYF
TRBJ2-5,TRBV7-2,CASSWGHGQETQYF
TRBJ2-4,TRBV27,CASSTLASIAKNIQYF
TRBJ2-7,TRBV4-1,CASSQGLSYEQYF
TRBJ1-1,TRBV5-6,CASSLFPGEMNTEAFF
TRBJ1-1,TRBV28,CATGTIVEAFF
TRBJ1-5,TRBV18,CASSPTQDQPQHF
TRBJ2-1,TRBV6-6,CASIPTSGSAYNEQFF
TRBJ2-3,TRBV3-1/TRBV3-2,CASSQTTSGSADTQYF
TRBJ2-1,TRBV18,CASSVTESSYNEQFF
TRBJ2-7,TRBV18,CASSPQDSGLATEQYF
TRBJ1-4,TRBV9,CASSGSGTNEKLFF
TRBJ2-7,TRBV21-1,CASSKEAPGTGGNYEQYF
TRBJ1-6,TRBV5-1,CASSLGTGDNSPLHF
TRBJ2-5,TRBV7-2,CASSSGRSGNKGTQYF
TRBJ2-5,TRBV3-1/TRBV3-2,CASSPPGLAPKETQYF
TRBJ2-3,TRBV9,CASTGNTDTQYF
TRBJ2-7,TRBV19,CASNGGSLSAYEQYF
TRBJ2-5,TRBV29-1,CSVELAGEEETQYF
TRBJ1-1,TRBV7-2,CASTWTGGTEAFF
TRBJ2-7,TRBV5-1,CASSVTGVAEQYF
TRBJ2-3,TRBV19,CASSIGSGRPDTQYF
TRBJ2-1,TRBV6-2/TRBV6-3,CASSYSPGTSVFNEQFF
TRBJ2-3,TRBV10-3,CAIGGTSGRAGDTQYF
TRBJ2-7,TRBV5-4,CASSFGQLPSYEQYF
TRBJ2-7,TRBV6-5,CASSYGTGRHEQYF
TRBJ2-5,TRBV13,CASSSRAVETQYF
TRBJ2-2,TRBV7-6,CASSSGQGYTGELFF
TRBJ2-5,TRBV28,CASKGRGAVETQYF
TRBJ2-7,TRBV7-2,CASSLGLAGSYEQYF